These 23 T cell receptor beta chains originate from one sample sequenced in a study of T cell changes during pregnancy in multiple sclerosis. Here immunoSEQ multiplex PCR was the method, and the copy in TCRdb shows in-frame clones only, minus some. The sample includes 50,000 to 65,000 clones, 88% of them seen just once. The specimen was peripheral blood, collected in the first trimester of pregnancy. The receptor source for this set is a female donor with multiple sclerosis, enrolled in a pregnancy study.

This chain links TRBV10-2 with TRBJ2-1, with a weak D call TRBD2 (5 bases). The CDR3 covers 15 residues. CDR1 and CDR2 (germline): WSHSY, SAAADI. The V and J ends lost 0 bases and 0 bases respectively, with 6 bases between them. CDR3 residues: CASSESAGSYNEQFF. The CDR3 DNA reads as TGCGCCAGCAGTGAGTCGGCGGGCTCCTACAATGAGCAGTTCTTC.

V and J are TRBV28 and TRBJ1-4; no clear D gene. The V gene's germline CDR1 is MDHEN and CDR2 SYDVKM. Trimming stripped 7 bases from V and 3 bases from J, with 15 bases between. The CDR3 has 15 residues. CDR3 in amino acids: CASKNGGDPNEKLFF. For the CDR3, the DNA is TGTGCCAGCAAAAATGGCGGCGATCCTAATGAAAAACTGTTTTTT.

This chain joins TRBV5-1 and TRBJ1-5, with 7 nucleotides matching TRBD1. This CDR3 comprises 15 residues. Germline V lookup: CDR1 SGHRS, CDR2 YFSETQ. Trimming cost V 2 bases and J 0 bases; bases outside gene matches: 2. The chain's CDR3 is CASSFTGDSNQPQHF. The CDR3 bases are TGCGCCAGCAGCTTTACAGGGGATAGCAATCAGCCCCAGCATTTT.

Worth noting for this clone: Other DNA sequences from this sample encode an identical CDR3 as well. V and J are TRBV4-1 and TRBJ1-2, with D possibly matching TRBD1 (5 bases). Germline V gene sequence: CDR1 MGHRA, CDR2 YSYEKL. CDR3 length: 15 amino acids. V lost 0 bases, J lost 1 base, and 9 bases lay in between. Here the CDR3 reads CASSQDPGVNYGYTF. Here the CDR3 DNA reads TGCGCCAGCAGCCAAGATCCGGGGGTTAACTATGGCTACACCTTC.

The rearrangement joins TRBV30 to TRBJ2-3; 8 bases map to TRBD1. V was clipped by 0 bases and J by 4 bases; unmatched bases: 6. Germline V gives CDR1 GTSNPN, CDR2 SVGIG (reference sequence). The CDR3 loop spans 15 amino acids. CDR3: CAWSVSGGYPDTQYF. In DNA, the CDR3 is TGTGCCTGGAGTGTCTCAGGGGGCTACCCAGATACGCAGTATTTT.

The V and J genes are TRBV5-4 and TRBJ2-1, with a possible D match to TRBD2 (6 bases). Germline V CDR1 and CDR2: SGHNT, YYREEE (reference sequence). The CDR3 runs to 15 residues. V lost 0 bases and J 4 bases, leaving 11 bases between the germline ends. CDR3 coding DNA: TGTGCCAGCAGCTTGGTTCCCGGGGGATACAATGAGCAGTTCTTC. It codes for CASSLVPGGYNEQFF.

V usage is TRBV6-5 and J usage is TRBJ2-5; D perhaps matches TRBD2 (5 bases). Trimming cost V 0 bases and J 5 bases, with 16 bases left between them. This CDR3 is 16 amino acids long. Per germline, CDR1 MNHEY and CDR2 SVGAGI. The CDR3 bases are TGTGCCAGCAGTTACTCGGGCGGGCTAGGTTTGGAGACCCAGTACTTC. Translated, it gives CASSYSGGLGLETQYF.

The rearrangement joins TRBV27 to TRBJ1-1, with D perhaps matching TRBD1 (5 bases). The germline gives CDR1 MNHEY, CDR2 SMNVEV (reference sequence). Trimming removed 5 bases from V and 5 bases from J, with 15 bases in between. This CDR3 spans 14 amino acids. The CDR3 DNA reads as TGTGCCAGCAGTGCCCTGCAGGGAGGGACTGAAGCTTTCTTT. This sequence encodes CASSALQGGTEAFF.

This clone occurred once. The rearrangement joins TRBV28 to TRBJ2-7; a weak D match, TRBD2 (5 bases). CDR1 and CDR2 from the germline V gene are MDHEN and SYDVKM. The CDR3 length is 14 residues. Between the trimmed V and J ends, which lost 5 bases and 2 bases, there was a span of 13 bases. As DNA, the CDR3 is TGTGCCAGCAGTAACTTGCGGGTTCCCTACGAGCAGTACTTC. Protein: CASSNLRVPYEQYF.

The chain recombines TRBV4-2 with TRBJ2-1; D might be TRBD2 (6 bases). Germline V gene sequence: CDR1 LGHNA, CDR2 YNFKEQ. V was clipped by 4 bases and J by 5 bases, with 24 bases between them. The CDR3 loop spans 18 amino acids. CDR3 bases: TGTGCCAGCAGCCCCTTCTTCCCCGGGAGTCTAGCCCACAATGAGCAGTTCTTC. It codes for CASSPFFPGSLAHNEQFF.

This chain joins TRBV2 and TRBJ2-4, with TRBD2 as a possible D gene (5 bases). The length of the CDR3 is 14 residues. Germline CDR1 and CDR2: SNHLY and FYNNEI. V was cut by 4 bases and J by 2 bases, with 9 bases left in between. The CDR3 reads CASSGTGTKNIQYF. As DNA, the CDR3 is TGTGCCAGCAGTGGAACGGGAACCAAAAACATTCAGTACTTC.

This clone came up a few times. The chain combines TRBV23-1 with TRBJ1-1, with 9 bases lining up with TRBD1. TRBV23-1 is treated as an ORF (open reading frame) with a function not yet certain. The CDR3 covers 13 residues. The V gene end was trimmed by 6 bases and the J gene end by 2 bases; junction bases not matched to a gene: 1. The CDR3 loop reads CASRGQGNTEAFF. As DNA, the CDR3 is TGCGCCAGCAGGGGACAGGGCAACACTGAAGCTTTCTTT.

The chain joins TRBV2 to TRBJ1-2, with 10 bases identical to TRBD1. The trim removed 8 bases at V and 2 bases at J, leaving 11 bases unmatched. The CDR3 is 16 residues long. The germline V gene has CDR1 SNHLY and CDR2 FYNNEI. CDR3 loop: CASYIAGTGVNYGYTF. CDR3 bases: TGTGCCAGCTATATCGCCGGGACAGGGGTCAACTATGGCTACACCTTC.

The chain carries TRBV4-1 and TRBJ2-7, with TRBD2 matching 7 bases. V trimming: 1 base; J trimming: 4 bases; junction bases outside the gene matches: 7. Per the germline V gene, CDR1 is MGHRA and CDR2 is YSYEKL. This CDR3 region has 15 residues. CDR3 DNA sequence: TGCGCCAGCAGCCAAGGAGCTGCGGGAGTATACGAGCAGTACTTC. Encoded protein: CASSQGAAGVYEQYF.

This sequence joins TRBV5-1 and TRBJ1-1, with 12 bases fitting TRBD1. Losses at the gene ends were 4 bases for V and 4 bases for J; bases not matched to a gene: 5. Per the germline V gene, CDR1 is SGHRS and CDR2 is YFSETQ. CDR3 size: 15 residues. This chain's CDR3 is CASSPGGQGATEAFF. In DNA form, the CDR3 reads TGCGCCAGCAGCCCGGGGGGACAGGGGGCCACTGAAGCTTTCTTT.

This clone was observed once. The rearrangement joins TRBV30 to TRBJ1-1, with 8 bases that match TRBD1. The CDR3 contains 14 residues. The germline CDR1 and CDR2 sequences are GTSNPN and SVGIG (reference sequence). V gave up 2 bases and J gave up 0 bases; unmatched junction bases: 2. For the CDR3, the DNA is TGTGCCTGGAGTCCAGGGGGCATGAACACTGAAGCTTTCTTT. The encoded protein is CAWSPGGMNTEAFF.

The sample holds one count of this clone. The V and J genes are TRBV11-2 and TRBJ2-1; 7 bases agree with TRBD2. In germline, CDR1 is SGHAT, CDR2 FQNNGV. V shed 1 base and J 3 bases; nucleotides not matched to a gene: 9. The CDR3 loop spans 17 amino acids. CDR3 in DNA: TGTGCCAGCAGCTTAGTACTAGCGAGCGCCAACTACAATGAGCAGTTCTTC. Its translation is CASSLVLASANYNEQFF. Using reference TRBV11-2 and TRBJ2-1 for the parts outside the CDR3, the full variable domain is EAGVAQSPRYKIIEKRQSVAFWCNPISGHATLYWYQQILGQGPKLLIQFQNNGVVDDSQLPKDRFSAERLKGVDSTLKIQPAKLEDSAVYLCASSLVLASANYNEQFFGPGTRLTVL.

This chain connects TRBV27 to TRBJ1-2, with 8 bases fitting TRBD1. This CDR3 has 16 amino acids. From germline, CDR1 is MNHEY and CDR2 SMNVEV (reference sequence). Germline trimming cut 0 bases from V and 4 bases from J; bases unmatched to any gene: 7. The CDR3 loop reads CASSLSSQGAGYGYTF. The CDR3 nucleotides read TGTGCCAGCAGTTTATCGAGTCAGGGGGCAGGCTATGGCTACACCTTC.

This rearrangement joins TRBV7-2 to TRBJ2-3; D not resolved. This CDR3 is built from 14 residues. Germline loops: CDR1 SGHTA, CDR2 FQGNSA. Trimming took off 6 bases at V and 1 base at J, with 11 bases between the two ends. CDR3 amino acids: CASSIRRGTDTQYF. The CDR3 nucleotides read TGTGCCAGCAGTATTAGGAGAGGCACAGATACGCAGTATTTT.

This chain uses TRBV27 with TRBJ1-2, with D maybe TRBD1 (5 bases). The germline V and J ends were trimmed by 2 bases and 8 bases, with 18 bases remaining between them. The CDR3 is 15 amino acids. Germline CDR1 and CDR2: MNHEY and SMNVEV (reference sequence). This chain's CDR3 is CASSLASAPGGGYTF. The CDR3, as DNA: TGTGCCAGCAGTTTAGCGTCGGCGCCCGGGGGGGGCTACACCTTC.

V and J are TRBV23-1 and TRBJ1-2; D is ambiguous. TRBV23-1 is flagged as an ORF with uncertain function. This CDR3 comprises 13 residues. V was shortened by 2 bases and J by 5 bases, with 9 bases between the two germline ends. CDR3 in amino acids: CASSQPREYGYTF. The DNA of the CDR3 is TGCGCCAGCAGTCAACCGAGAGAGTATGGCTACACCTTC.

In nucleotides, the CDR3 is TGTGCCAGCAGCTTAGTGATCACCAGGGAGCAGTACTTC. Its translation: CASSLVITREQYF. The chain joins TRBV13 to TRBJ2-7; D is unresolved. Germline V gene data show CDR1 as PRHDT and CDR2 as FYEKMQ (reference sequence). With 1 base removed from V and 7 bases from J, the gap between germline ends came to 11 bases. CDR3 length equals 13 residues.

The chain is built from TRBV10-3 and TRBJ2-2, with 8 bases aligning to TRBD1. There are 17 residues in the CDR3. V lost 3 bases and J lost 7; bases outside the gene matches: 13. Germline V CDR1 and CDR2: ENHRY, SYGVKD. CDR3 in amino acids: CAISELGQEKSSGELFF. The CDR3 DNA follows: TGTGCCATCAGTGAATTGGGACAGGAGAAAAGTAGCGGGGAGCTGTTTTTT.